The present T cell receptor (beta chain) was sequenced within a study of shared clonotypes between healthy human individuals. In the study overall: CD4 naive cells filled three plates per donor, CD4 memory three, CD8 naive two and CD8 memory one.

Sequencing used immunoSEQ multiplex PCR; TCRdb keeps in-frame clones, though not all of them. The table lists some 650,000 clones, almost 97% of them singletons, with approximately 0.057% in the top ten. J was trimmed by 9 bases and V by 0 bases; bases with no gene match: 11. The germline CDR1 and CDR2 sequences are SGHNT and YYREEE (reference sequence). This CDR3 contains 17 residues. A note on this clone: Its specificity is unknown.

Study observations and caveats: Limited genetic and exposure-history diversity came from having few donors.

The receptor comes from a woman aged 25-40 years in good health. The chain couples TRBV5-4 to TRBJ2-1, with TRBD2 matching 11 bases. What was sequenced was naive CD4+ T cells sorted from blood. Noted subset: CD45RA+ positively selected. DNA of the CDR3: TGTGCCAGCAGCTTGGTTAAACTAGCGGGAGTAGTCATTGAGCAGTTCTTC. Translated: CASSLVKLAGVVIEQFF. Using reference TRBV5-4 and TRBJ2-1 for the parts outside the CDR3, the full variable domain is ETGVTQSPTHLIKTRGQQVTLRCSSQSGHNTVSWYQQALGQGPQFIFQYYREEENGRGNFPPRFSGLQFPNYSSELNVNALELDDSALYLCASSLVKLAGVVIEQFFGPGTRLTVL.